The rows below give T cell receptor beta chains drawn from one sample of a study of T cell changes during pregnancy in multiple sclerosis. Sequencing used immunoSEQ multiplex PCR; TCRdb keeps in-frame clones, though not all of them. The table has about 23,000 clones, roughly 89% seen once. Material: CD8+ T cells from peripheral blood mononuclear cells, obtained in the first trimester of pregnancy. The receptors shown here come from a female donor with multiple sclerosis, enrolled in a pregnancy study. The CDR3 runs from the conserved cysteine through the conserved F or W. D genes are given only for firm matches. The size field is filled for only some rows; it gives once, few, many or a size class.

V gene	D gene	J gene	clone size	CDR3 protein	CDR3 DNA
TRBV27	.	TRBJ1-2	.	CASSPGGAAGYTF	TGTGCCAGCAGCCCCGGCGGCGCGGCGGGCTACACCTTC
TRBV6-5	TRBD1	TRBJ2-7	.	CASSYGTGRYEQYF	TGTGCCAGCAGTTACGGGACAGGCCGCTACGAGCAGTACTTC
TRBV29-1	.	TRBJ2-3	once	CSLGGYTDTQYF	TGCAGCTTAGGAGGCTACACAGATACGCAGTATTTT
TRBV7-9	TRBD1	TRBJ2-3	.	CASSQFWAVDRGRTDTQYF	TGTGCCAGCAGCCAGTTTTGGGCGGTTGACAGGGGGCGCACAGATACGCAGTATTTT
TRBV2	TRBD1	TRBJ1-2	.	CASSETPTGTGDGYTF	TGTGCCAGCAGTGAAACTCCTACCGGGACAGGGGATGGCTACACCTTC
TRBV7-9	TRBD1	TRBJ1-3	.	CASSRTGTGRHTIYF	TGTGCCAGCAGCCGGACCGGGACAGGGAGGCACACCATATATTTT
TRBV4-2	TRBD1	TRBJ2-7	.	CAAGQGAESYEQYF	TGTGCCGCCGGACAGGGGGCCGAGTCCTACGAGCAGTACTTC
TRBV7-6	TRBD2	TRBJ2-5	.	CASSKLGTSGETQYF	TGTGCCAGCAGCAAATTAGGGACTAGCGGAGAGACCCAGTACTTC
TRBV5-1	.	TRBJ2-3	medium-sized	CASSLRRGGNTDTQYF	TGCGCCAGCAGCCTTCGAAGGGGCGGAAACACAGATACGCAGTATTTT
TRBV9	.	TRBJ2-1	.	CASSAAEFFEQFF	TGTGCCAGCAGTGCCGCCGAGTTTTTTGAGCAGTTCTTC
TRBV6-6	.	TRBJ2-2	.	CASSPLRTGELFF	TGTGCCAGCAGCCCGCTTCGGACCGGGGAGCTGTTTTTT
TRBV4-1	TRBD1	TRBJ1-4	.	CASSQEGGGTNEKLFF	TGCGCCAGCAGCCAAGAAGGGGGCGGAACTAATGAAAAACTGTTTTTT
TRBV6-5	.	TRBJ2-1	few	CASSDSGRDEQFF	TGTGCCAGCAGTGACTCAGGGCGGGATGAGCAGTTCTTC
TRBV11-2	.	TRBJ1-3	.	CASSLDGGRRTSSGNTIYF	TGTGCCAGCAGCTTAGATGGGGGCAGGCGCACCTCCTCTGGAAACACCATATATTTT
TRBV27	TRBD1	TRBJ2-7	.	CASSTGAGDNEQYF	TGTGCCAGCAGCACAGGGGCAGGGGACAACGAGCAGTACTTC
TRBV19	.	TRBJ1-2	.	CASSPTSYYGYTF	TGTGCCAGTAGCCCGACAAGCTACTATGGCTACACCTTC
TRBV27	.	TRBJ1-5	.	CASSPRPFGNQPQHF	TGTGCCAGCAGTCCCCGTCCCTTTGGCAATCAGCCCCAGCATTTT